Listed below are T cell receptor beta chains from one sample, sequenced in a study of cytomegalovirus exposure and HLA in healthy donors. Only in-frame clones appear in the TCRdb table, and some are missing; sequencing was by immunoSEQ multiplex PCR. The data show some 150,000 clones, 65% to 90% seen once. Sequencing was carried out using PBMCs. Receptors were obtained from a female donor in good health and CMV-seronegative. CDR3s include the opening cysteine and the closing phenylalanine or tryptophan. Fields, in order: V gene, clone size, D gene, J gene, CDR3 protein, CDR3 DNA. D genes are given only for firm matches. Clone size is shown for a subset of rows, as once, few, many or a class of expanded clone.

v_gene: TRBV27
abundance: .
d_gene: .
j_gene: TRBJ1-1
CDR3aa: CASSMANTEAFF
CDR3nt: TGTGCCAGCAGCATGGCGAACACTGAAGCTTTCTTT

v_gene: TRBV7-8
abundance: .
d_gene: TRBD2
j_gene: TRBJ2-7
CDR3aa: CASSPASIAGSYEQYF
CDR3nt: TGTGCCAGCAGCCCTGCCTCAATAGCGGGCTCCTACGAGCAGTACTTC

v_gene: TRBV6-4
abundance: .
d_gene: TRBD1
j_gene: TRBJ2-1
CDR3aa: CASSLTRGPYNEQFF
CDR3nt: TGTGCCAGCAGTCTCACCAGGGGGCCCTACAATGAGCAGTTCTTC

v_gene: TRBV7-2
abundance: few
d_gene: TRBD2
j_gene: TRBJ2-1
CDR3aa: CASRNGLAGLNEQFF
CDR3nt: TGTGCCAGCAGAAACGGACTAGCGGGTTTAAATGAGCAGTTCTTC

v_gene: TRBV19
abundance: .
d_gene: TRBD1
j_gene: TRBJ2-2
CDR3aa: CASSSGQGATGELFF
CDR3nt: TGTGCCAGTAGTTCCGGACAGGGAGCCACCGGGGAGCTGTTTTTT

v_gene: TRBV5-4
abundance: .
d_gene: TRBD2
j_gene: TRBJ2-7
CDR3aa: CASSYAGALYEQYF
CDR3nt: TGTGCCAGCAGCTATGCGGGAGCGCTCTACGAGCAGTACTTC

v_gene: TRBV4-2
abundance: .
d_gene: TRBD1
j_gene: TRBJ1-2
CDR3aa: CASSQEVGGTGLGYTF
CDR3nt: TGTGCCAGCAGCCAAGAAGTTGGGGGGACAGGGCTCGGCTACACCTTC

v_gene: TRBV6-6
abundance: few
d_gene: TRBD1
j_gene: TRBJ1-1
CDR3aa: CASRSRALQGAPEAFF
CDR3nt: TGTGCCAGCAGATCCCGGGCCTTACAGGGGGCCCCTGAAGCTTTCTTT

v_gene: TRBV5-4
abundance: .
d_gene: TRBD1
j_gene: TRBJ1-5
CDR3aa: CASSTGVNQPQHF
CDR3nt: TGTGCCAGCTCGACAGGGGTCAATCAGCCCCAGCATTTT

v_gene: TRBV7-9
abundance: many
d_gene: .
j_gene: TRBJ1-1
CDR3aa: CASSLITQGTEAFF
CDR3nt: TGTGCCAGCAGCTTAATCACTCAGGGTACTGAAGCTTTCTTT

v_gene: TRBV11-2
abundance: .
d_gene: .
j_gene: TRBJ2-5
CDR3aa: CASSLPGGLETQYF
CDR3nt: TGTGCCAGCAGCCTACCCGGGGGGCTAGAGACCCAGTACTTC

v_gene: TRBV5-1
abundance: .
d_gene: TRBD1
j_gene: TRBJ2-1
CDR3aa: CASSLNRDRDEQFF
CDR3nt: TGCGCCAGCAGCTTGAACCGGGACAGGGATGAGCAGTTCTTC

v_gene: TRBV28
abundance: once
d_gene: .
j_gene: TRBJ2-7
CDR3aa: CATLDSYEQYF
CDR3nt: TGTGCCACACTGGACAGCTACGAGCAGTACTTC

v_gene: TRBV6-1
abundance: few
d_gene: .
j_gene: TRBJ1-1
CDR3aa: CASSEGPGSTEAFF
CDR3nt: TGTGCCAGCAGTGAGGGGCCCGGGAGCACTGAAGCTTTCTTT

v_gene: TRBV29-1
abundance: .
d_gene: .
j_gene: TRBJ2-7
CDR3aa: CSVEEGGSELSYEQYF
CDR3nt: TGCAGCGTTGAAGAAGGCGGCAGTGAGCTCTCCTACGAGCAGTACTTC

v_gene: TRBV27
abundance: .
d_gene: TRBD1
j_gene: TRBJ1-1
CDR3aa: CASSSYGQVDTEAFF
CDR3nt: TGTGCCAGCAGTTCCTACGGACAGGTCGACACTGAAGCTTTCTTT

v_gene: TRBV4-1
abundance: .
d_gene: TRBD1
j_gene: TRBJ2-5
CDR3aa: CASSQTYVDRGHETQYF
CDR3nt: TGCGCCAGCAGCCAGACTTACGTGGACAGGGGGCACGAGACCCAGTACTTC

v_gene: TRBV6-5
abundance: few
d_gene: .
j_gene: TRBJ2-5
CDR3aa: CASSSRDTQETQYF
CDR3nt: TGTGCCAGCAGTTCCCGGGACACCCAAGAGACCCAGTACTTC

v_gene: TRBV6-5
abundance: few
d_gene: .
j_gene: TRBJ2-5
CDR3aa: CASSRGRGYQETQYF
CDR3nt: TGTGCCAGCAGTAGGGGAAGGGGGTACCAAGAGACCCAGTACTTC

v_gene: TRBV6-1
abundance: .
d_gene: .
j_gene: TRBJ2-2
CDR3aa: CASSEPGYTGELFF
CDR3nt: TGTGCCAGCAGTGAACCAGGGTACACCGGGGAGCTGTTTTTT

v_gene: TRBV7-2
abundance: .
d_gene: TRBD2
j_gene: TRBJ2-7
CDR3aa: CASSLGASGRAYEQYF
CDR3nt: TGTGCCAGCAGCTTAGGGGCCAGCGGGAGGGCCTACGAGCAGTACTTC

v_gene: TRBV6-6
abundance: .
d_gene: .
j_gene: TRBJ1-4
CDR3aa: CASSPLSTDEKLFF
CDR3nt: TGTGCCAGCAGCCCACTCTCCACAGATGAAAAACTGTTTTTT

v_gene: TRBV28
abundance: .
d_gene: .
j_gene: TRBJ2-6
CDR3aa: CASSSGTRSGANVLTF
CDR3nt: TGTGCCAGCAGTAGTGGGACTCGCTCTGGGGCCAACGTCCTGACTTTC

v_gene: TRBV18
abundance: .
d_gene: TRBD1
j_gene: TRBJ1-3
CDR3aa: CASSLTGEGNTIYF
CDR3nt: TGTGCCAGCTCACTCACAGGGGAAGGAAACACCATATATTTT

v_gene: TRBV28
abundance: .
d_gene: .
j_gene: TRBJ2-1
CDR3aa: CASSSYSEQFF
CDR3nt: TGTGCCAGCAGCTCCTACTCGGAGCAGTTCTTC

v_gene: TRBV29-1
abundance: few
d_gene: .
j_gene: TRBJ2-1
CDR3aa: CSGGQQGLLGEQFF
CDR3nt: TGCAGCGGCGGTCAGCAGGGATTGTTGGGGGAGCAGTTCTTC

v_gene: TRBV5-1
abundance: once
d_gene: TRBD2
j_gene: TRBJ2-3
CDR3aa: CASSIPRTSGREGTDTQYF
CDR3nt: TGCGCCAGCAGCATTCCTAGGACTAGCGGGAGAGAGGGCACAGATACGCAGTATTTT

v_gene: TRBV27
abundance: .
d_gene: TRBD1
j_gene: TRBJ2-5
CDR3aa: CASSSGQAIQETQYF
CDR3nt: TGTGCCAGCAGTTCCGGACAGGCCATCCAAGAGACCCAGTACTTC

v_gene: TRBV5-6
abundance: few
d_gene: .
j_gene: TRBJ2-7
CDR3aa: CASSLWTRAYEQYF
CDR3nt: TGTGCCAGCAGCCTTTGGACCAGGGCCTACGAGCAGTACTTC

v_gene: TRBV2
abundance: .
d_gene: .
j_gene: TRBJ1-1
CDR3aa: CASSNGRATEAFF
CDR3nt: TGTGCCAGCAGCAACGGCAGGGCCACTGAAGCTTTCTTT

v_gene: TRBV19
abundance: .
d_gene: .
j_gene: TRBJ1-1
CDR3aa: CASMTGNTEAFF
CDR3nt: TGTGCCAGCATGACAGGGAACACTGAAGCTTTCTTT